Listed below are T cell receptor beta chains from one sample, sequenced in a study of post-analysis software for immune sequencing data. Each CDR3 protein gets one entry after TCRdb re-called the PCR reads with MiXCR. Of around 500,000 distinct CDR3 sequences in the sample, about a third are singletons; the top ten hold about 5.6%. The specimen sequenced was blood. The source is a girl under 18 with multiple sclerosis. CDR3s include the opening cysteine and the closing phenylalanine or tryptophan. Each record gives: D gene, V gene, J gene, clone size, CDR3 DNA, CDR3 protein. The D gene is left open where the match is weak. Not all rows give a size; the values are once, few, many and, for expanded clones, a class.

D: TRBD1; V: TRBV7-2; J: TRBJ2-5; size: few; DNA: TGTGCCAGCACCAACAGGGGTTCGGAGACCCGGTACTTC; CDR3: CASTNRGSETRYF
D: -; V: TRBV12-3/TRBV12-4; J: TRBJ2-7; size: -; DNA: TGTGCCAGCAGTCAGACTAGGCTCGGGCAGTACTTC; CDR3: CASSQTRLGQYF
D: TRBD1; V: TRBV15; J: TRBJ2-3; size: few; DNA: TGTGCCACCAGCAGACAGACAGGGGGGAGCACAGATACGCAGTATTTT; CDR3: CATSRQTGGSTDTQYF
D: -; V: TRBV6-4; J: TRBJ1-2; size: -; DNA: TGTGCCAGCAGCCTGGAGGGGTGGCATGGCTACACCTTC; CDR3: CASSLEGWHGYTF
D: TRBD1; V: TRBV12-3/TRBV12-4; J: TRBJ2-2; size: -; DNA: TGTGCCAGCAGATTCCCAGGGGGCATCGACACCGGGGAGCTGTTTTTT; CDR3: CASRFPGGIDTGELFF
D: -; V: TRBV29-1; J: TRBJ2-1; size: few; DNA: TGCAGCGGGGAAGGCGGGGTATTTCAGTTCTTC; CDR3: CSGEGGVFQFF
D: -; V: TRBV6-5; J: TRBJ2-1; size: -; DNA: TGTGCCAGCAGTTATGAGGGGCCCACCCTGTTCAATGAGCAGTTCTTC; CDR3: CASSYEGPTLFNEQFF
D: TRBD2; V: TRBV20-1; J: TRBJ2-1; size: -; DNA: TGCAGTGCCAATAGGGGGCGGGGAAGCGGGGGGCAGGATGAGCAGTTCTTC; CDR3: CSANRGRGSGGQDEQFF
D: TRBD2; V: TRBV3-1; J: TRBJ2-5; size: -; DNA: TGTGCCAGCAGCCAAGGGCGGGGGGACGAGACCCAGTACTTC; CDR3: CASSQGRGDETQYF
D: -; V: TRBV5-5; J: TRBJ1-5; size: few; DNA: TGTGCCAGCAGCTTGGAGGGGATTAATCACCCCCAGCATTTT; CDR3: CASSLEGINHPQHF
D: TRBD2; V: TRBV3-1; J: TRBJ2-2; size: -; DNA: TGTGCCAGCAGCCGCCCGACTAGCGGGGCGAACACCGGGGAGCTGTTTTTT; CDR3: CASSRPTSGANTGELFF
D: -; V: TRBV5-5; J: TRBJ2-3; size: many; DNA: TGTGCCAGCAGCTTGATGGGGGGAGATGATACGCAGTATTTT; CDR3: CASSLMGGDDTQYF
D: TRBD2; V: TRBV11-2; J: TRBJ2-5; size: -; DNA: TGTGCCAGCAGCCGACCTAGCGGGGGGCCTCAAGAGACCCAGTACTTC; CDR3: CASSRPSGGPQETQYF
D: TRBD1; V: TRBV5-1; J: TRBJ2-3; size: -; DNA: TGCGCCAGCAGCCCGGGACAGGGGGTTCGCACAGATACGCAGTATTTT; CDR3: CASSPGQGVRTDTQYF
D: TRBD2; V: TRBV6-4; J: TRBJ2-3; size: -; DNA: TGTGCCAGCAGCGACGAGCGGGGGAACACAGATACGCAGTATTTT; CDR3: CASSDERGNTDTQYF
D: TRBD2; V: TRBV20-1; J: TRBJ2-5; size: few; DNA: TGCAGTGCTAGAGATTATATAGTTCTAGCGGACGGGGAGACCCAGTACTTC; CDR3: CSARDYIVLADGETQYF
D: TRBD1; V: TRBV29-1; J: TRBJ2-7; size: -; DNA: TGCAGCGTTGGGAGGACAGGGGGAGAGTACGAGCAGTACTTC; CDR3: CSVGRTGGEYEQYF
D: -; V: TRBV27; J: TRBJ1-4; size: few; DNA: TGTGCCAGCAGTCCCCCGATGGGGGCTGATGAAAAACTGTTTTTT; CDR3: CASSPPMGADEKLFF
D: -; V: TRBV5-1; J: TRBJ2-6; size: -; DNA: TGCGCCAGCAGCTCGGGGCGACCCTCTGGGGCCAACGTCCTGACTTTC; CDR3: CASSSGRPSGANVLTF
D: TRBD1; V: TRBV9; J: TRBJ1-6; size: -; DNA: TGTGCCAGCAGCGGTCCGGGACAGGGAAGCTCCTATAATTCACCCCTCCACTTT; CDR3: CASSGPGQGSSYNSPLHF
D: TRBD1; V: TRBV7-3; J: TRBJ2-7; size: few; DNA: TGTGCCAGCAGCCCCGGACAGGGGGCCTGGCAGTACTTC; CDR3: CASSPGQGAWQYF
D: TRBD1; V: TRBV24-1; J: TRBJ1-5; size: -; DNA: TGTGCCACCAGTGAAGGGACAGGGGGCAATCAGCCCCAGCATTTT; CDR3: CATSEGTGGNQPQHF
D: TRBD2; V: TRBV20-1; J: TRBJ2-3; size: few; DNA: TGCAGTGCTTCCCGCTTCAAGCGGGGGGCCGCGACCACAGATACGCAGTATTTT; CDR3: CSASRFKRGAATTDTQYF
D: -; V: TRBV29-1; J: TRBJ2-1; size: -; DNA: TGCAGCGTTGACCCGACTGGAGATGAGCAGTTCTTC; CDR3: CSVDPTGDEQFF
D: -; V: TRBV5-1; J: TRBJ2-3; size: many; DNA: TGCGCCAGCAGCTTGGTAGCGGGCACAGATACGCAGTATTTT; CDR3: CASSLVAGTDTQYF
D: -; V: TRBV20-1; J: TRBJ2-3; size: -; DNA: TGCAGTGCCTATCGCGGGGGCACAGATACGCAGTATTTT; CDR3: CSAYRGGTDTQYF
D: TRBD2; V: TRBV7-2; J: TRBJ2-7; size: few; DNA: TGTGCCAGCAGCGAGGGACTAGCGGGGGGCCAAGAGCAGTACTTC; CDR3: CASSEGLAGGQEQYF
D: TRBD2; V: TRBV20-1; J: TRBJ2-7; size: few; DNA: TGCAGTGCCAAGGGACTAGCGGGGCCACCCTACGAGCAGTACTTC; CDR3: CSAKGLAGPPYEQYF
D: -; V: TRBV5-1; J: TRBJ2-1; size: -; DNA: TGCGCCAGCAGCTTACCAACCCTAGCTAGCTCCTACAATGAGCAGTTCTTC; CDR3: CASSLPTLASSYNEQFF
D: TRBD2; V: TRBV7-7; J: TRBJ2-5; size: -; DNA: TGTGCTAGCAGCTTAGTAGCGGGGGGTGAGCAGTACTTC; CDR3: CASSLVAGGEQYF
D: -; V: TRBV11-1; J: TRBJ2-1; size: -; DNA: TGTGCCAGCAGCTTAGGTTTTTCGGCAAATGAGCAGTTCTTC; CDR3: CASSLGFSANEQFF
D: TRBD2; V: TRBV6-1; J: TRBJ2-7; size: -; DNA: TGTGCCAGCAGTGAAACCCGGGGGGGCTACGAGCAGTACTTC; CDR3: CASSETRGGYEQYF
D: -; V: TRBV27; J: TRBJ2-7; size: -; DNA: TGTGCCAGCAGTTTAGGGGTCGGACAGAGATACGAGCAGTACTTC; CDR3: CASSLGVGQRYEQYF
D: TRBD2; V: TRBV2; J: TRBJ2-7; size: many; DNA: TGTGCCAGCAACCGGGGGGGCGTCTACGAGCAGTACTTC; CDR3: CASNRGGVYEQYF
D: -; V: TRBV27; J: TRBJ2-7; size: few; DNA: TGTGCCAGCAGTTTACGGGGCGGACTATCTTACGAGCAGTACTTC; CDR3: CASSLRGGLSYEQYF
D: -; V: TRBV20-1; J: TRBJ1-1; size: few; DNA: TGCAGTGCTAGGCAACAGGGTTTGCCGACTGAAGCTTTCTTT; CDR3: CSARQQGLPTEAFF
D: -; V: TRBV6-5; J: TRBJ1-3; size: -; DNA: TGTGCCAGCAGTTACTCACAGGCGGGGGCTGGAAACACCATATATTTT; CDR3: CASSYSQAGAGNTIYF
D: -; V: TRBV24-1; J: TRBJ1-5; size: -; DNA: TGTGCCACCAGTGATTCGACGGGACAATCTTCGGAGCCCCAGCATTTT; CDR3: CATSDSTGQSSEPQHF
D: TRBD1; V: TRBV4-1; J: TRBJ1-2; size: -; DNA: TGCGCCAGCAGCCAAGCCCCGGACAGGCTTAACTATGGCTACACCTTC; CDR3: CASSQAPDRLNYGYTF
D: -; V: TRBV20-1; J: TRBJ1-2; size: -; DNA: TGCAGTGCTAGCCAGACGGTTACTAACTATGGCTACACCTTC; CDR3: CSASQTVTNYGYTF
D: -; V: TRBV13; J: TRBJ1-2; size: -; DNA: TGTGCCAGCAGCCTGCGACGGGGAGTTAGCTATGGCTACACCTTC; CDR3: CASSLRRGVSYGYTF
D: TRBD2; V: TRBV20-1; J: TRBJ2-3; size: -; DNA: TGCAGTGCCATAGCGGGGGCGTCGGATACGCAGTATTTT; CDR3: CSAIAGASDTQYF
D: -; V: TRBV9; J: TRBJ2-5; size: -; DNA: TGTGCCAGCAGCGGTGCTGGGGAGACCCAGTACTTC; CDR3: CASSGAGETQYF
D: TRBD2; V: TRBV6-5; J: TRBJ2-1; size: -; DNA: TGTGCCAGCAGTTTCTTTAGCGGGGGCAAACCTAATGAGCAGTTCTTC; CDR3: CASSFFSGGKPNEQFF
D: TRBD1; V: TRBV20-1; J: TRBJ2-7; size: many; DNA: TGCAGTGCCTCTCCCGGACAGGGGAAAGCCTACGAGCAGTACTTC; CDR3: CSASPGQGKAYEQYF
D: TRBD1; V: TRBV29-1; J: TRBJ1-2; size: -; DNA: TGCAGCGGAGAACAGGGGGCGGGAGATGGCTACACCTTC; CDR3: CSGEQGAGDGYTF
D: -; V: TRBV3-1; J: TRBJ1-2; size: -; DNA: TGTGCCAGCAGCCAAGACCGGGGACTGAGCGCTGGCTACACCTTC; CDR3: CASSQDRGLSAGYTF
D: TRBD2; V: TRBV7-9; J: TRBJ2-3; size: -; DNA: TGTGCCAGCAGCTACAGCGGGGGAACAGATACGCAGTATTTT; CDR3: CASSYSGGTDTQYF
D: -; V: TRBV2; J: TRBJ1-6; size: few; DNA: TGTGCCAGCAGTTTGGACCGGGCGTCTAGTTCACCCCTCCACTTT; CDR3: CASSLDRASSSPLHF
D: -; V: TRBV14; J: TRBJ2-3; size: -; DNA: TGTGCCAGCAGCCAAGTGGCCCTCCGGGCAGATACGCAGTATTTT; CDR3: CASSQVALRADTQYF
D: TRBD1; V: TRBV25-1; J: TRBJ2-7; size: few; DNA: TGTGCCAGCAGTGAAGGTTGGGACAGGGAGACCGAGCAGTACTTC; CDR3: CASSEGWDRETEQYF
D: TRBD2; V: TRBV5-6; J: TRBJ2-3; size: few; DNA: TGTGCCAGCAGCTTGGCCGTGACTAGCGGTAAATTCACAGATACGCAGTATTTT; CDR3: CASSLAVTSGKFTDTQYF
D: -; V: TRBV5-1; J: TRBJ2-5; size: -; DNA: TGCGCCAGCAGCACCCGGGGGTCCGAGACCCAGTACTTC; CDR3: CASSTRGSETQYF